The 7 T cell receptor beta chains presented below share a single source sample, sequenced in a study of cytomegalovirus exposure and HLA in healthy donors. Sequencing used immunoSEQ multiplex PCR; TCRdb keeps in-frame clones, though not all of them. Altogether under 250,000 clones are present, roughly 77% being singletons, with the ten largest covering 1% to 1.5%. The specimen sequenced was PBMCs. The receptors were gathered from a woman aged 25 to 39 in good health and CMV-seronegative.

The V call is TRBV9, the J call TRBJ2-7; unclear D gene. V lost 4 bases and J lost 5, with 16 bases in between. CDR1 is SGDLS and CDR2 is YYNGEE in the germline V gene. CDR3 length equals 14 residues. As DNA, the CDR3 is TGTGCCAGCAGCACCGGTCGCATTGCGGACGAGCAGTACTTC. Amino acids: CASSTGRIADEQYF.

The chain has TRBV7-2 and TRBJ2-1; TRBD2 agrees at 7 bases. Per the germline V gene, CDR1 is SGHTA and CDR2 is FQGNSA. The CDR3 is 18 residues long. Trimming removed 1 base from V and 0 bases from J; junction bases left unmatched: 9. The chain's CDR3 is CASSLGGEGPRSYNEQFF. The CDR3 DNA sequence: TGTGCCAGCAGCTTAGGAGGGGAGGGCCCGCGCTCCTACAATGAGCAGTTCTTC.

The chain carries TRBV2 and TRBJ2-7; D possibly corresponds to TRBD2 (7 bases). Germline loops: CDR1 SNHLY, CDR2 FYNNEI. This CDR3 has 13 residues. The V and J ends lost 2 bases and 6 bases respectively, with 11 bases between them. The CDR3 DNA sequence: TGTGCCAGCAGTGAAAGGGGGACTACCGAGCAGTACTTC. Translation: CASSERGTTEQYF.

The J gene is TRBJ2-3, the V gene TRBV5-1; D call uncertain. This CDR3 is built from 12 residues. The germline V gene has CDR1 SGHRS and CDR2 YFSETQ. Trimming took off 3 bases at V and 9 bases at J, with 11 bases between the two ends. The CDR3 here is CASSSPVKTQYF. In DNA, the CDR3 is TGCGCCAGCAGCTCTCCAGTTAAGACGCAGTATTTT. The whole variable domain, filled in from reference TRBV5-1 and TRBJ2-3, reads KAGVTQTPRYLIKTRGQQVTLSCSPISGHRSVSWYQQTPGQGLQFLFEYFSETQRNKGNFPGRFSGRQFSNSRSEMNVSTLELGDSALYLCASSSPVKTQYFGPGTRLTVL.

This chain uses TRBV6-5 with TRBJ2-5; 8 positions agree with TRBD1. The CDR3 is 14 residues long. V was pared by 4 bases and J by 3 bases, with 4 bases of the junction left unmatched. Germline CDR1 reads MNHEY; CDR2 reads SVGAGI. The CDR3: CASSWTGSEETQYF. As DNA, the CDR3 is TGTGCCAGCAGTTGGACAGGGAGCGAAGAGACCCAGTACTTC.

The rearrangement links TRBV5-4 to TRBJ1-2; D gene ambiguous. CDR3 length equals 13 residues. V was shortened by 4 bases and J by 0 bases, with 7 bases between the two germline ends. Germline values: CDR1 SGHNT, CDR2 YYREEE (reference sequence). This CDR3 reads CASSGGANYGYTF. In DNA form, the CDR3 reads TGTGCCAGCAGCGGCGGAGCTAACTATGGCTACACCTTC.

The chain is built from TRBV5-5 and TRBJ1-1; the D is unclear. Trimming took 1 base from V and 3 from J, leaving 7 bases between them. The length of the CDR3 is 13 residues. Per germline, CDR1 SGHKS and CDR2 YYEKEE (reference sequence). CDR3 amino acids: CASSLWADTEAFF. The CDR3, as DNA: TGTGCCAGCAGCTTGTGGGCAGACACTGAAGCTTTCTTT.